One sample yielded the 16 T cell receptor beta chains listed below, sequenced in a study of shared clonotypes between healthy human individuals. Measured with immunoSEQ multiplex PCR; TCRdb has only the in-frame clones, and not every one. The sample shows around 1 million clones, around three quarters of them seen only once. The sample taken for sequencing was memory CD4+ T cells sorted from blood. Subset indicated: CD45RA-negative fraction. The receptors come from a man aged 18 to 30 in good health.

The CDR3 coding sequence is TGTGCCAGCAGTAGAACCAGCGGCCACTACGAGCAGTACTTC. Its protein is CASSRTSGHYEQYF. V and J are TRBV27 and TRBJ2-7; weak D call: TRBD2 (5 bases). Looked up from germline, CDR1 is MNHEY and CDR2 is SMNVEV (reference sequence). V lost 5 bases and J 3 bases, leaving 14 bases between the germline ends. This CDR3 has 14 amino acids.

This rearrangement joins TRBV5-1 to TRBJ2-1; TRBD1 agrees at 12 bases. CDR3 length equals 14 residues. V lost 8 bases, J lost 7 bases, and 7 bases stayed unmatched. Germline CDR1 is SGHRS and CDR2 is YFSETQ. The CDR3 coding sequence is TGCGCCAGTACCCGGGACAGGGGGCATAATGAGCAGTTCTTC. This translates into CASTRDRGHNEQFF.

This clone was seen a single time. The chain couples TRBV5-6 to TRBJ2-1; D is possibly TRBD1 (5 bases). Germline loops: CDR1 SGHDT, CDR2 YYEEEE. Trimming pared 3 bases from V and 3 bases from J, leaving 16 bases between. This CDR3 is 16 amino acids long. The DNA for the CDR3 is TGTGCCAGCAGCTCCCTCGTCAGGGAAAGCTACAATGAGCAGTTCTTC. It is translated as CASSSLVRESYNEQFF. Full variable domain (missing parts from reference TRBV5-6 and TRBJ2-1): DAGVTQSPTHLIKTRGQQVTLRCSPKSGHDTVSWYQQALGQGPQFIFQYYEEEERQRGNFPDRFSGHQFPNYSSELNVNALLLGDSALYLCASSSLVRESYNEQFFGPGTRLTVL.

The J gene is TRBJ2-6, the V gene TRBV18, with D perhaps TRBD2 (5 bases). Deletions cut 6 bases from V and 5 bases from J, with 11 bases between. The CDR3 runs 14 residues. The germline CDR1 and CDR2 sequences are KGHSH and LQKENI. The CDR3 sequence: CASSPSGRANVLTF. The CDR3 nucleotides read TGTGCCAGCTCCCCTTCCGGGAGGGCCAACGTCCTGACTTTC.

The chain couples TRBV5-1 to TRBJ2-1; 8 positions match TRBD2. Germline lookup yields CDR1 SGHRS and CDR2 YFSETQ. The ends lost 4 bases at V and 2 bases at J; junction bases unmatched: 5. The CDR3 totals 15 residues. CDR3 coding DNA: TGCGCCAGCAGCGTAACACTAGCGGCCTACAATGAGCAGTTCTTC. Protein: CASSVTLAAYNEQFF.

This clone is a singleton in its sample. Other nucleotide sequences from this sample produce the same CDR3. The chain employs TRBV5-4 and TRBJ1-6, with D possibly matching TRBD1 (5 bases). This CDR3 spans 16 amino acids. In germline, CDR1 is SGHNT, CDR2 YYREEE (reference sequence). With 0 bases removed from V and 1 base from J, the gap between germline ends came to 8 bases. CDR3 region: CASSLDGGSYNSPLHF. The CDR3 region has the DNA TGTGCCAGCAGCTTGGACGGGGGATCCTATAATTCACCCCTCCACTTT.

With regard to this clone: A much larger clone differs by one base, so this may be a read error. This sample also contains other DNA sequences that code for the same CDR3. The chain is built from TRBV30 and TRBJ2-5; perhaps D is TRBD1 or TRBD2 (5 bases each). Germline CDR1 is GTSNPN and CDR2 is SVGIG (reference sequence). CDR3 length equals 13 residues. The chain's CDR3 is CAWSVDGYGTQYF. The DNA of the CDR3 is TGTGCCTGGAGTGTCGATGGGTACGGGACCCAATACTTC.

The V and J genes are TRBV29-1 and TRBJ2-7; D unclear. V lost 2 bases and J lost 2, with 13 bases in between. Germline CDR1 is SQVTM and CDR2 is ANQGSEA. The CDR3 is 14 amino acids. The CDR3 sequence is CSVEIGYATYEQYF. CDR3 nucleotides: TGCAGCGTTGAAATTGGTTATGCCACCTACGAGCAGTACTTC.

CDR3 sequence: CASSHRALGYTF. The DNA for the CDR3 is TGTGCCAGCAGCCACAGGGCTCTCGGCTACACCTTC. This chain links TRBV9 with TRBJ1-2; D perhaps matches TRBD1 (6 bases). V was trimmed by 4 bases and J by 8 bases, leaving 12 bases between them. The CDR3 is made up of 12 amino acids. Germline V gene sequence: CDR1 SGDLS, CDR2 YYNGEE.

The chain links TRBV10-3 to TRBJ2-7, with D uncertain. The CDR3 loop spans 12 amino acids. The V gene lost 0 bases and the J gene lost 7 bases, with 7 bases spanning the gap. The germline gives CDR1 ENHRY, CDR2 SYGVKD. CDR3: CAISESRWEQYF. The CDR3 DNA sequence: TGTGCCATCAGTGAGTCGCGTTGGGAGCAGTACTTC.

The rearrangement uses TRBV6-5 and TRBJ2-6; D remains unclear. The germline CDR1 and CDR2 sequences are MNHEY and SVGAGI. This CDR3 is built from 16 residues. Trimming took 4 bases from V and 0 from J, leaving 10 bases between them. CDR3 sequence reads: CASSWQPRSGANVLTF. CDR3 in DNA: TGTGCCAGCAGTTGGCAACCCCGCTCTGGGGCCAACGTCCTGACTTTC.

This clone appeared a few times. The chain links TRBV19 to TRBJ2-2, with a possible D match to TRBD2 (5 bases). In germline, CDR1 is LNHDA, CDR2 SQIVND (reference sequence). The V and J ends lost 7 bases and 4 bases respectively, with 13 bases between them. The CDR3 sequence is 14 residues long. The chain's CDR3 is CASNRPGITGELFF. The CDR3 nucleotides are TGTGCCAGTAACCGCCCCGGGATCACCGGGGAGCTGTTTTTT.

The chain joins TRBV30 to TRBJ1-3; a weak D match, TRBD1 (6 bases). V was pared by 6 bases and J by 0 bases, with 12 bases between. CDR1 is GTSNPN and CDR2 is SVGIG in the germline V gene (reference sequence). CDR3 length equals 14 residues. The CDR3 loop reads CACTMGHSGNTIYF. The CDR3 DNA is TGTGCCTGTACAATGGGACACTCTGGAAACACCATATATTTT.

The chain carries TRBV7-6 and TRBJ2-7; the match to TRBD2 covers 10 bases. Germline loops: CDR1 SGHVS, CDR2 FNYEAQ. The CDR3 is made up of 14 amino acids. With 5 bases clipped from V and 6 bases from J, the junction kept 7 bases outside the gene matches. The DNA for the CDR3 is TGTGCCAGCAGCCCTCTAGCGGGAGCTTCCGAGCAGTACTTC. Its translation is CASSPLAGASEQYF.

The gene calls are TRBV30 and TRBJ2-3; 8 bases are a match to TRBD2. Unmatched junction bases numbered 2, after V lost 2 bases and J lost 4 bases. CDR1 GTSNPN and CDR2 SVGIG come from the germline V gene (reference sequence). CDR3 length equals 13 residues. CDR3 residues: CAWSPGLADTQYF. Written as DNA, the CDR3 is TGTGCCTGGAGTCCGGGACTAGCAGATACGCAGTATTTT.

The chain carries TRBV2 and TRBJ2-7; D may match TRBD1 or TRBD2 (5 bases each). V was shortened by 6 bases and J by 3 bases, with 15 bases between the two germline ends. The germline CDR1 and CDR2 sequences are SNHLY and FYNNEI. The CDR3 has 14 amino acids. CDR3: CASSRDAGRYEQYF. CDR3 DNA sequence: TGTGCCAGCAGCCGGGACGCCGGACGCTACGAGCAGTACTTC.